This TCR beta chain was captured by sequencing in a study of blood T cell repertoires in COVID-19. Study overall: PBMCs, B-cell-depleted T cells, or T cells were the source of the cDNA or gDNA that made up the material.

Germline V gene data show CDR1 as SEHNR and CDR2 as FQNEAQ (reference sequence). V was pared by 5 bases and J by 1 base, with 5 bases of the junction left unmatched. The CDR3 totals 15 residues. In this sample, this clone turned up once. Original handling: The authors estimated nucleated cell counts from reference gene primer amplification. Produced via immunoSEQ multiplex PCR; TCRdb's table is partial and in-frame only. V, J and clone size derive from that table, while D and trimming were established from the DNA sequence. The table includes about 220,000 clones, 65% to 85% detected once. The sequence derives from a human donor in a cohort sampled during active COVID-19. The source material was peripheral blood. The rearrangement joins TRBV7-9 to TRBJ1-3; 7 bases agree with TRBD1. The CDR3 reads CASSPHRGSGNTIYF. The CDR3 region has the DNA TGTGCCAGCAGCCCCCACAGGGGTTCTGGAAACACCATATATTTT.